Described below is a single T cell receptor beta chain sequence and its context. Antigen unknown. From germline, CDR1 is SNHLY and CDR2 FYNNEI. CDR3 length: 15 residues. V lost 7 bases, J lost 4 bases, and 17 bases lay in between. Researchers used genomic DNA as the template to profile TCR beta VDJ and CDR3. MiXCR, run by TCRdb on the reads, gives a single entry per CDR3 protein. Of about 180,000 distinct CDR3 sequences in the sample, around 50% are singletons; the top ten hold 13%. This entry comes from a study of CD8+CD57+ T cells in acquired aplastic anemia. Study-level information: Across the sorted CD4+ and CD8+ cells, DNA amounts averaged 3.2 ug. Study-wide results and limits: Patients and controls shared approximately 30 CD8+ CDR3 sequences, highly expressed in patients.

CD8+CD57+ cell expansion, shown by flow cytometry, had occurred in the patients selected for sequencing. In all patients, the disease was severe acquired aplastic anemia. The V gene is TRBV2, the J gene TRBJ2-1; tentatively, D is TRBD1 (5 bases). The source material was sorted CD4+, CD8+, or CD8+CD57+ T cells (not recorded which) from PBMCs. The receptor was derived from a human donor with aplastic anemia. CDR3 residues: CASTLQVPTYNEQFF. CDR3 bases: TGTGCCAGCACCCTACAGGTTCCAACTTACAATGAGCAGTTCTTC.